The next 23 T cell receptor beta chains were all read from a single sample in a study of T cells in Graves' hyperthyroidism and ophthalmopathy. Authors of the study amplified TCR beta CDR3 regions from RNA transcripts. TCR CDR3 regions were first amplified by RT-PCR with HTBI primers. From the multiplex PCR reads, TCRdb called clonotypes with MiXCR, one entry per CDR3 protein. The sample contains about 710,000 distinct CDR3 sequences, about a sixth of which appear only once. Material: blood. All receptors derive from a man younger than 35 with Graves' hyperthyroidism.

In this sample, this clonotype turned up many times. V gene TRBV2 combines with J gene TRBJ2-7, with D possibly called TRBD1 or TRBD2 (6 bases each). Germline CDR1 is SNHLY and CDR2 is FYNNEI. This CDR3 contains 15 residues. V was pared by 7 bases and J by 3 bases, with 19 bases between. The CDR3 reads CASKDGSGGNYEQYF. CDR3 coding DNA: TGTGCCAGCAAGGACGGATCCGGGGGCAACTACGAGCAGTACTTC. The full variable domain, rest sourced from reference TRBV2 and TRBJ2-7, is EPEVTQTPSHQVTQMGQEVILRCVPISNHLYFYWYRQILGQKVEFLVSFYNNEISEKSEIFDDQFSVERPDGSNFTLKIRSTKLEDSAMYFCASKDGSGGNYEQYFGPGTRLTVT.

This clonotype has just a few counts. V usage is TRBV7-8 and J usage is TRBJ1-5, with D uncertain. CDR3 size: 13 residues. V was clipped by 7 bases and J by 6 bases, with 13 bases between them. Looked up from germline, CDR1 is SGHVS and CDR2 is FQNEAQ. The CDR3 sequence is CASTTSGLQPQHF. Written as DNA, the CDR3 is TGTGCCAGCACGACCAGTGGCCTTCAGCCCCAGCATTTT.

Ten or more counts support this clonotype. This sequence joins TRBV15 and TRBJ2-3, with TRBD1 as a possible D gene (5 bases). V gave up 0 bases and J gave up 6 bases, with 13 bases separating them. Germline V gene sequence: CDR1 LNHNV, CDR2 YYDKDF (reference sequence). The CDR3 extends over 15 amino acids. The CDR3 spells CATSRDPRAEDTQYF. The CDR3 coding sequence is TGTGCCACCAGCAGAGATCCCAGGGCCGAGGATACGCAGTATTTT.

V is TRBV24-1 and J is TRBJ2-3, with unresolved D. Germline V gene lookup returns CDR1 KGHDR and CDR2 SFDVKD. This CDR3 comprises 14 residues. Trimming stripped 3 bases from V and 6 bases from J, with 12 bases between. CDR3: CATSDTMTRDTQYF. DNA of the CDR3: TGTGCCACCAGTGATACTATGACTCGGGATACGCAGTATTTT.

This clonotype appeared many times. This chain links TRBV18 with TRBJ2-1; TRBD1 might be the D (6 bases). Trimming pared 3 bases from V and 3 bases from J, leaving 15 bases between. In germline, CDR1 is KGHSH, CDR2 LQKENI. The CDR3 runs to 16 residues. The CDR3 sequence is CASSPKGQGNYNEQFF. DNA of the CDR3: TGTGCCAGCTCACCCAAGGGCCAGGGGAACTACAATGAGCAGTTCTTC.

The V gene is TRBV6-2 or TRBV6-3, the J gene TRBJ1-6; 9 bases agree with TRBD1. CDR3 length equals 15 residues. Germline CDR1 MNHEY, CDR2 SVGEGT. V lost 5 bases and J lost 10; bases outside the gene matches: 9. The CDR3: CASSPRDREGSPLHF. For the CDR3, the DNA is TGTGCCAGCAGTCCCCGGGACAGGGAAGGATCACCCCTCCACTTT.

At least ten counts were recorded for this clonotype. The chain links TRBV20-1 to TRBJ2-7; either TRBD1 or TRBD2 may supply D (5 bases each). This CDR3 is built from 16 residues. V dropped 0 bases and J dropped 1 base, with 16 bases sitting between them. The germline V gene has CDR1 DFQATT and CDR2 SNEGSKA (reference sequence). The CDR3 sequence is CSAREISGTNSYEQYF. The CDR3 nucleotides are TGCAGTGCTAGAGAAATCTCGGGGACGAATTCCTACGAGCAGTACTTC.

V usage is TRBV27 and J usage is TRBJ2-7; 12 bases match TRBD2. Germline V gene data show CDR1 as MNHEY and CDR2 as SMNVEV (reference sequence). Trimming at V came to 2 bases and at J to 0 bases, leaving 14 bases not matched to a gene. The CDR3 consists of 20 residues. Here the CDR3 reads CASSLVGRGQTSGGSYEQYF. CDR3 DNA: TGTGCCAGCAGTTTAGTAGGACGGGGGCAGACTAGCGGGGGCTCCTACGAGCAGTACTTC.

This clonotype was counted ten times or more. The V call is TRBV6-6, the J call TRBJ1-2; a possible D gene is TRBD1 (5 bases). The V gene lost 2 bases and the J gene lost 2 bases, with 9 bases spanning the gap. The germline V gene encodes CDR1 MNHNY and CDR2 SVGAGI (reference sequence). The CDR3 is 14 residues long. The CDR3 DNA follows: TGTGCCAGCAGTTACGACCGGGACAACTATGGCTACACCTTC. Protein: CASSYDRDNYGYTF.

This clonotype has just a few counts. The CDR3 spells CASSLNGAGANEQFF. DNA for the CDR3: TGTGCCAGCAGCTTAAATGGGGCAGGGGCCAATGAGCAGTTCTTC. The gene calls are TRBV7-3 and TRBJ2-1; D possibly corresponds to TRBD1 (6 bases). Trimming left V 1 base short and J 6 bases short, with 13 bases between. The CDR3 has 15 amino acids. The germline V gene has CDR1 SGHTA and CDR2 FQGTGA.

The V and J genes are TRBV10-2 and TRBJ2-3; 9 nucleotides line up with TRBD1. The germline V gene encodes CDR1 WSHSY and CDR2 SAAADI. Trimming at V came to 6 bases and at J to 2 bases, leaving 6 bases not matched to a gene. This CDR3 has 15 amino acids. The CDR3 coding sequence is TGCGCCAGCAGGAAAAGGACAGGGGCCACAGATACGCAGTATTTT. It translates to CASRKRTGATDTQYF.

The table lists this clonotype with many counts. CDR3 sequence: CSARDTVALNTEAFF. The CDR3 DNA reads TGCAGTGCTAGAGACACGGTAGCCCTGAACACTGAAGCTTTCTTT. The chain couples TRBV20-1 to TRBJ1-1; no reliable D call. The germline V and J ends were trimmed by 0 bases and 0 bases, with 11 bases remaining between them. This CDR3 contains 15 residues. The germline CDR1 and CDR2 sequences are DFQATT and SNEGSKA (reference sequence).

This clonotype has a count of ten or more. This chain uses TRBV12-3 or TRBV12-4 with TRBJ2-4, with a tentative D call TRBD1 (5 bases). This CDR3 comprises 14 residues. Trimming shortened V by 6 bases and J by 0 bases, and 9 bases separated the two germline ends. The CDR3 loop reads CASSRDLAKNIQYF. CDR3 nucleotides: TGTGCCAGCAGCAGGGATCTAGCCAAAAACATTCAGTACTTC.

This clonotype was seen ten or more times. The chain's CDR3 is CASSSTGTYEQYF. The DNA of the CDR3 is TGTGCCAGCAGTTCTACAGGGACCTACGAGCAGTACTTC. The rearrangement joins TRBV27 to TRBJ2-7; perhaps TRBD1 as D (6 bases). V was trimmed by 4 bases and J by 2 bases, leaving 9 bases between them. The length of the CDR3 is 13 residues. Germline V gene data show CDR1 as MNHEY and CDR2 as SMNVEV (reference sequence).

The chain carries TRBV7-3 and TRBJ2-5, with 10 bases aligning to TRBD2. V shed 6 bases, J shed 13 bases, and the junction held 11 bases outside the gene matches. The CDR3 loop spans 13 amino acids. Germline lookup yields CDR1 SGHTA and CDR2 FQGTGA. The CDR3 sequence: CASSSTSGTPAYF. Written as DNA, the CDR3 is TGTGCCAGCAGTTCTACTAGCGGGACCCCTGCGTACTTC.

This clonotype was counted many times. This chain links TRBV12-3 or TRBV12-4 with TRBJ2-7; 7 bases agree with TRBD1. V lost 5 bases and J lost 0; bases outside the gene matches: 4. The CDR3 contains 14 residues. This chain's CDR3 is CASSRDRDSYEQYF. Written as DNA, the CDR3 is TGTGCCAGCAGTCGCGACAGGGACTCCTACGAGCAGTACTTC.

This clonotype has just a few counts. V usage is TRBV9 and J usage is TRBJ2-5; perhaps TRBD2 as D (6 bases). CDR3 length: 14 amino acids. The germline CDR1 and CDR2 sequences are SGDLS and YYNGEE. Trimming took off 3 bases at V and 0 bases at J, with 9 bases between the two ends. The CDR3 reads CASSAVADQETQYF. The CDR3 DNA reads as TGTGCCAGCAGCGCTGTAGCGGACCAAGAGACCCAGTACTTC.

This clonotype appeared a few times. CDR3 loop: CASSPRQGSGELFF. The CDR3, as DNA: TGTGCCAGCTCACCTCGACAGGGTTCCGGGGAGCTGTTTTTT. The chain uses TRBV18 and TRBJ2-2; 7 nucleotides align to TRBD1. V lost 3 bases and J lost 6; bases outside the gene matches: 4. CDR1 and CDR2 (germline): KGHSH, LQKENI. The CDR3 has 14 residues.

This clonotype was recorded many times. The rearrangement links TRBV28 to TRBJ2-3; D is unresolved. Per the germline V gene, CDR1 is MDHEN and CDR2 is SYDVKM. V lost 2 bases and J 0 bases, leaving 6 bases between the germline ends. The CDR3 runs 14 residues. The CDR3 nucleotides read TGTGCCAGCAGTTTAGCGCTTAGCACAGATACGCAGTATTTT. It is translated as CASSLALSTDTQYF. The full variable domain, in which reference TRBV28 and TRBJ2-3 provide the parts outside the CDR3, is DVKVTQSSRYLVKRTGEKVFLECVQDMDHENMFWYRQDPGLGLRLIYFSYDVKMKEKGDIPEGYSVSREKKERFSLILESASTNQTSMYLCASSLALSTDTQYFGPGTRLTVL.

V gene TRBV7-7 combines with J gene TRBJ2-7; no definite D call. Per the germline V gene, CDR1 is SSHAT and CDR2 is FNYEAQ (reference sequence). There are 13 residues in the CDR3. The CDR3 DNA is TGTGCACCTCGGGCAGGCTACTCCTACGAGCAGTACTTC. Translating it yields CAPRAGYSYEQYF.

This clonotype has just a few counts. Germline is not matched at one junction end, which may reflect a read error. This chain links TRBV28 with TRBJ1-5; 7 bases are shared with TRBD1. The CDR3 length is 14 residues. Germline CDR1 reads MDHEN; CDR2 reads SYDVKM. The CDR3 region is CACSLSPRGQPQHF. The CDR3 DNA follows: TGTGCCTGCAGTTTGTCCCCCAGGGGGCAGCCCCAGCATTTT.

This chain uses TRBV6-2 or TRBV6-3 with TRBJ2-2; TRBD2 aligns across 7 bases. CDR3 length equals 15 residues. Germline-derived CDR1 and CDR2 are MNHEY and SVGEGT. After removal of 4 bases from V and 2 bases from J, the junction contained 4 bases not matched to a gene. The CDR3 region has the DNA TGTGCCAGCAGTTCGGCTAGCGGTAACACCGGGGAGCTGTTTTTT. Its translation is CASSSASGNTGELFF.

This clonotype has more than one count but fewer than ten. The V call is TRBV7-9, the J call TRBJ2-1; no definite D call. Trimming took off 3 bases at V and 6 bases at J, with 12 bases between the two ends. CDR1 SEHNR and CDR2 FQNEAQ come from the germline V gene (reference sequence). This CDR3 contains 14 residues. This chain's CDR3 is CASSLTGRSNEQFF. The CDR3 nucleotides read TGTGCCAGCAGCTTGACGGGCAGATCCAATGAGCAGTTCTTC.